One sample yielded the 2 T cell receptor beta chains listed below, sequenced in a study of cytomegalovirus exposure and HLA in healthy donors. Researchers ran the PCR with 60 Vbeta and 13 Jbeta primers. Repertoires were generated with immunoSEQ multiplex PCR, while TCRdb's copy carries only in-frame clones and drops some. The sample has about 120,000 clones; 75% are singletons. Sequencing used PBMCs. The receptor source for this set is a woman between 18 and 30 years old in good health and CMV-seronegative.

This clone was counted only a few times. The CDR3 nucleotides read TGTGCCAGCAGCTCGCGGAAGACTGACAGGGATTCAGAGACCCAGTACTTC. It specifies CASSSRKTDRDSETQYF. The chain has TRBV5-4 and TRBJ2-5; 7 nucleotides align to TRBD1. The V and J ends lost 3 bases and 4 bases, in that order; junction bases with no gene match: 15. Germline-derived CDR1 and CDR2 are SGHNT and YYREEE (reference sequence). The CDR3 has 17 amino acids.

The chain carries TRBV7-9 and TRBJ2-5; TRBD2 aligns across 14 bases. This CDR3 comprises 16 residues. The germline gives CDR1 SEHNR, CDR2 FQNEAQ (reference sequence). The V and J ends lost 5 bases and 5 bases, in that order; junction bases with no gene match: 7. The CDR3 DNA is TGTGCCAGCAGCACGGGACTAGCGGGGGTTTCTGAGACCCAGTACTTC. Translated, it gives CASSTGLAGVSETQYF. The variable domain in full, completed from reference TRBV7-9 and TRBJ2-5, reads DTGVSQNPRHKITKRGQNVTFRCDPISEHNRLYWYRQTLGQGPEFLTYFQNEAQLEKSRLLSDRFSAERPKGSFSTLEIQRTEQGDSAMYLCASSTGLAGVSETQYFGPGTRLLVL.